Reported below is one T cell receptor beta chain. During its preparation, the TCRbeta library received unique molecular identifiers. TCRdb reprocessed the PCR reads via MiXCR and lists one record per CDR3 protein. This table has a few hundred thousand distinct CDR3 sequences, around 16% appearing once. These data originate in a study of T-cell reconstitution after alpha-beta-depleted transplantation in children. The trim removed 7 bases at V and 2 bases at J, leaving 3 bases unmatched. Germline V gene sequence: CDR1 WSHSY, CDR2 SAAADI. CDR3 length: 14 residues. The receptor's source is a human donor who donated a stem cell graft to a child with acute lymphoblastic leukemia. The specimen was PBMCs from the stem cell graft donor, collected from the stem cell graft. The gene calls are TRBV10-2 and TRBJ2-1; 9 bases agree with TRBD2. The CDR3 nucleotides are TGCGCCAGCACAGCGGGAGGAACCTACAATGAGCAGTTCTTC. Amino acid sequence: CASTAGGTYNEQFF.